Described below is a single T cell receptor (beta chain) sequence and its context. This CDR3 region has 15 residues. With V trimmed by 5 bases and J by 3 bases, 8 bases remained unmatched. CDR1 is MNHEY, CDR2 SMNVEV, per germline (reference sequence). Using immunoSEQ multiplex PCR, the repertoire was profiled, and TCRdb retains in-frame clones only, with some absent. The table records fewer than 40,000 clones, approximately 89% of them present only once. Sample time point: pretreatment peripheral blood. This entry is derived from a study of PD-L1 blockade in urothelial cancer. Background on the study: Patients' histories included 0 to 3 prior chemotherapy regimens.

Sequencing was performed on PBMCs, taken around atezolizumab (anti-PD-L1) treatment. The receptor was derived from a woman aged 55-69 years with urothelial cancer. This chain links TRBV27 with TRBJ2-7, with TRBD2 identical over 9 bases. The CDR3 sequence is CASSPFSGSLYEQYF. The CDR3 DNA is TGTGCCAGCAGTCCCTTTAGCGGGAGTCTCTACGAGCAGTACTTC.